A selection of T cell receptor beta chains follows, all from one sample in a study of cytomegalovirus exposure and HLA in healthy donors. The method was immunoSEQ multiplex PCR; TCRdb's version includes in-frame clones alone and lacks a portion of them. The repertoire consists of over 85,000 clones, with roughly 89% occurring once and the leading ten covering around 2%. Input material: PBMCs. Every receptor here comes from a woman younger than 35 in good health and CMV-seronegative. CDR3s include the opening cysteine and the closing phenylalanine or tryptophan. A D gene is named only where the DNA matches it firmly. A row's size may be missing; if present it is once, few, many or a size class.

CDR3 length | J gene | V gene | clone size | D gene | CDR3 DNA | CDR3 protein
15 | TRBJ1-2 | TRBV9 | NA | NA | TGTGCCAGCAGCCTCACTGATATAGCTAACTATGGCTACACCTTC | CASSLTDIANYGYTF
16 | TRBJ2-2 | TRBV5-1 | NA | NA | TGCGCCAGCAGCTTGGCGGCGGGCCCGCGCTCCGGGGAGCTGTTTTTT | CASSLAAGPRSGELFF
14 | TRBJ2-2 | TRBV7-2 | NA | TRBD2 | TGTGCCAGCAGCTTAGGCGGGAGTGCCGGGGAGCTGTTTTTT | CASSLGGSAGELFF
14 | TRBJ2-7 | TRBV28 | NA | NA | TGTGCCAGCAGCCTAAGAAGCGTCTCCTACGAGCAGTACTTC | CASSLRSVSYEQYF
15 | TRBJ1-5 | TRBV7-2 | NA | NA | TGTGCCAGCAGCGAATACGGGGGGGCCCACCAGCCCCAGCATTTT | CASSEYGGAHQPQHF
14 | TRBJ1-1 | TRBV18 | NA | NA | TGTGCCAGCTCACGGACAGAGAAAAACACTGAAGCTTTCTTT | CASSRTEKNTEAFF
12 | TRBJ1-1 | TRBV29-1 | once | TRBD1 | TGCAGCGTTCAAGACAGGGTCACTGAAGCTTTCTTT | CSVQDRVTEAFF
13 | TRBJ2-7 | TRBV7-2 | NA | TRBD2 | TGTGCCAGCTCTCTCGGGGGGACGTGGGAGCAGTACTTC | CASSLGGTWEQYF
15 | TRBJ1-3 | TRBV28 | NA | NA | TGTGCCAGCAGTATACCACAGGGATCAGGAAACACCATATATTTT | CASSIPQGSGNTIYF
14 | TRBJ2-2 | TRBV7-2 | NA | NA | TGTGCCAGCAGCTCGGTGATCTCCACCGGGGAGCTGTTTTTT | CASSSVISTGELFF
17 | TRBJ2-2 | TRBV7-2 | NA | TRBD2 | TGTGCCAGCAGCTCTATTCTACTAGCGGTAAACACCGGGGAGCTGTTTTTT | CASSSILLAVNTGELFF
13 | TRBJ1-2 | TRBV5-4 | NA | TRBD1 | TGTGCCAGCAAGCCGACAGGGGCGGCTGGCTACACCTTC | CASKPTGAAGYTF
14 | TRBJ2-7 | TRBV4-1 | NA | NA | TGCGCCAGCAGCCAAGATAAAGGGGGATACGAGCAGTACTTC | CASSQDKGGYEQYF
15 | TRBJ2-1 | TRBV2 | NA | TRBD1 | TGTGCCAGCAGTTACCCGGGACAGGCTTACAATGAGCAGTTCTTC | CASSYPGQAYNEQFF
13 | TRBJ2-7 | TRBV28 | NA | NA | TGTGCCAGCAGTTTACAGTATTCCTACGAGCAGTACTTC | CASSLQYSYEQYF
15 | TRBJ1-2 | TRBV27 | NA | TRBD1 | TGTGCCAGCAGGCCCCGTCCGGGACAGAACTATGGCTACACCTTC | CASRPRPGQNYGYTF
13 | TRBJ1-2 | TRBV9 | NA | NA | TGTGCCAGCAGCGTAATACCGGGGTATGGCTACACCTTC | CASSVIPGYGYTF
14 | TRBJ2-7 | TRBV7-8 | NA | NA | TGTGCCAGCAGCTTAGATCGGGAATTCTACGAGCAGTACTTC | CASSLDREFYEQYF
15 | TRBJ2-2 | TRBV5-6 | NA | TRBD1 | TGTGCCAGCAGTCGCCGACAGGGGAACACCGGGGAGCTGTTTTTT | CASSRRQGNTGELFF
11 | TRBJ1-1 | TRBV7-8 | NA | NA | TGTGCCAGCACCCTCCGCGGTGAAGCTTTCTTT | CASTLRGEAFF
15 | TRBJ2-2 | TRBV30 | NA | NA | TGTGCCTGGAGTGCCCTAGACGGGGTATCCGGGGAGCTGTTTTTT | CAWSALDGVSGELFF
16 | TRBJ1-6 | TRBV14 | once | NA | TGTGCCAGCAGCCAAGCGATCGGCAGGGGAAATTCACCCCTCCACTTT | CASSQAIGRGNSPLHF
15 | TRBJ2-7 | TRBV28 | NA | TRBD1 | TGTGCCAGCAGCCCCTACAGGGGGAGCTCCTACGAGCAGTACTTC | CASSPYRGSSYEQYF
12 | TRBJ2-7 | TRBV30 | NA | NA | TGTGCCTGGGGATCCGGGGGATACGAGCAGTACTTC | CAWGSGGYEQYF
13 | TRBJ1-5 | TRBV4-3 | NA | NA | TGCGCCAGCAGCCAAGGCGTCGCTCAGCCCCAGCATTTT | CASSQGVAQPQHF
13 | TRBJ1-2 | TRBV30 | NA | NA | TGTGCCTGGAGTCAAACAGGGCACTATGGCTACACCTTC | CAWSQTGHYGYTF
18 | TRBJ2-7 | TRBV27 | NA | TRBD1 | TGTGCCAGCAGTTTATCCCTCTGGGCCGTGGCCAGGGGGTACGAGCAGTACTTC | CASSLSLWAVARGYEQYF
18 | TRBJ1-4 | TRBV5-1 | NA | TRBD1 | TGCGCCAGCAGCCGAACTCGACAGGGGGCGCAATCCGGTGAAAAACTGTTTTTT | CASSRTRQGAQSGEKLFF
16 | TRBJ1-1 | TRBV2 | NA | NA | TGTGCCAGCAGGGAAGAAGGTGGAGGGGTGAGTCCTGAAGCTTTCTTT | CASREEGGGVSPEAFF
14 | TRBJ2-1 | TRBV4-2 | NA | TRBD1 | TGTGCCAGCAGCCTGGGACAGGGGGAAAATGAGCAGTTCTTC | CASSLGQGENEQFF
15 | TRBJ2-3 | TRBV4-1 | once | NA | TGCGCCAGCAGCCAACCCCTCCTCGGCACAGATACGCAGTATTTT | CASSQPLLGTDTQYF
16 | TRBJ1-4 | TRBV5-4 | NA | NA | TGTGCCAGCAGTACAGGGAGTCGGGCAACTAATGAAAAACTGTTTTTT | CASSTGSRATNEKLFF
19 | TRBJ2-7 | TRBV14 | NA | TRBD2 | TGTGCCAGCAGCCCCTATCTCGGGACTAGCGGGAGTCTTCCCTACGAGCAGTACTTC | CASSPYLGTSGSLPYEQYF
13 | TRBJ1-2 | TRBV5-1 | NA | TRBD1 | TGCGCCAGCAGCTTAGGGACAGGGGAGGGCTACACCTTC | CASSLGTGEGYTF
14 | TRBJ1-2 | TRBV6-5 | NA | NA | TGTGCCAGCAGCCCACTTCAGGGGTTCTATGGCTACACCTTC | CASSPLQGFYGYTF
13 | TRBJ2-7 | TRBV7-2 | many | NA | TGTGCCAGCAGCTTAGCACCCATAGATTCGCAGTACTTC | CASSLAPIDSQYF